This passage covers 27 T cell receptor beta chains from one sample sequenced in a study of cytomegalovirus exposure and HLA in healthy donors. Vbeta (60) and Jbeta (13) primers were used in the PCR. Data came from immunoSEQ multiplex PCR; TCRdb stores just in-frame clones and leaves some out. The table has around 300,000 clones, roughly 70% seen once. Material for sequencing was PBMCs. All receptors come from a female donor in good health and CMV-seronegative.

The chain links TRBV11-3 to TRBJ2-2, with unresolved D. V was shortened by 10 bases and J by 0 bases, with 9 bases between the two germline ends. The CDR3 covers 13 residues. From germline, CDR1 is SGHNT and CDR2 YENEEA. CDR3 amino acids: CATESANTGELFF. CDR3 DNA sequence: TGTGCCACTGAGAGCGCGAACACCGGGGAGCTGTTTTTT. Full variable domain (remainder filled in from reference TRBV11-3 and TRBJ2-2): EAGVVQSPRYKIIEKKQPVAFWCNPISGHNTLYWYLQNLGQGPELLIRYENEEAVDDSQLPKDRFSAERLKGVDSTLKIQPAELGDSAVYLCATESANTGELFFGEGSRLTVL.

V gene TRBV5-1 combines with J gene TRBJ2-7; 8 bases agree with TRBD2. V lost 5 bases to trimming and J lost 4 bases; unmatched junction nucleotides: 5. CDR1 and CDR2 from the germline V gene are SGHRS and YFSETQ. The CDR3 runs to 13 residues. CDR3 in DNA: TGCGCCAGCAGTACCGGGACTAGTTACGAGCAGTACTTC. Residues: CASSTGTSYEQYF.

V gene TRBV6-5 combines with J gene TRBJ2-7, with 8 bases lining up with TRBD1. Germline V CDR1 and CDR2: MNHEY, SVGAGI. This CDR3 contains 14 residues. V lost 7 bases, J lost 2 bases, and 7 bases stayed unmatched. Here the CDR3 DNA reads TGTGCCAGCAAACGGGACAGGAGAACCTACGAGCAGTACTTC. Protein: CASKRDRRTYEQYF.

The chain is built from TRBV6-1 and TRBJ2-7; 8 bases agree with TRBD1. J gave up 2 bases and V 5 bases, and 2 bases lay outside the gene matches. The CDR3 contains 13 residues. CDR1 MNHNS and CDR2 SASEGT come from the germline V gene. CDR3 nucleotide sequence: TGTGCCAGCAGTCGCAGGGGGCCCTACGAGCAGTACTTC. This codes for CASSRRGPYEQYF.

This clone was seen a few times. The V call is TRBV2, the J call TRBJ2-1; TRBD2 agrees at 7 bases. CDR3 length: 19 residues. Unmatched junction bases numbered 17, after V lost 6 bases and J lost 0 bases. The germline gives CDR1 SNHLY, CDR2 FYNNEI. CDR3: CASRRIGGSRGSSYNEQFF. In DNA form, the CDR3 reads TGTGCCAGCAGACGAATCGGGGGATCTCGCGGGAGCTCCTACAATGAGCAGTTCTTC.

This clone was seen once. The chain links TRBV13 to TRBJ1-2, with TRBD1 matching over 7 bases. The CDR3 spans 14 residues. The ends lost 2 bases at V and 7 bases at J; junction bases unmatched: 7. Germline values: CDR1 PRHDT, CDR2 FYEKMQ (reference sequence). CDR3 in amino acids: CASSLPLTGSGYTF. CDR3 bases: TGTGCCAGCAGCTTACCCTTGACAGGGAGTGGCTACACCTTC.

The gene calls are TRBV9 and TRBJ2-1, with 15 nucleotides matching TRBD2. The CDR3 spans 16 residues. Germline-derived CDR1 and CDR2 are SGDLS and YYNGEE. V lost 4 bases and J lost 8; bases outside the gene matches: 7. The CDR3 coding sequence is TGTGCCAGCAGCCCTTGGACTAGCGGGAGGGCCGATGAGCAGTTCTTC. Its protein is CASSPWTSGRADEQFF.

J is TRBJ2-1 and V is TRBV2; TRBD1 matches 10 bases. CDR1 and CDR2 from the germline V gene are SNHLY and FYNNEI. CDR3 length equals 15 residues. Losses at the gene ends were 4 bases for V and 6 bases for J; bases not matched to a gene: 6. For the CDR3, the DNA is TGTGCCAGCAGTGTTAGGGGACAGGGGTCCAATGAGCAGTTCTTC. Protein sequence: CASSVRGQGSNEQFF.

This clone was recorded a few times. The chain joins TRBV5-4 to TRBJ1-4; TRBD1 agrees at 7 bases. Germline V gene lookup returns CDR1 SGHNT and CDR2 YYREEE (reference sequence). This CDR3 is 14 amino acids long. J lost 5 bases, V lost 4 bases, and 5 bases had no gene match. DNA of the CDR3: TGTGCCAGCAGCGACAGAGGGGGCAATGAAAAACTGTTTTTT. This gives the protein CASSDRGGNEKLFF.

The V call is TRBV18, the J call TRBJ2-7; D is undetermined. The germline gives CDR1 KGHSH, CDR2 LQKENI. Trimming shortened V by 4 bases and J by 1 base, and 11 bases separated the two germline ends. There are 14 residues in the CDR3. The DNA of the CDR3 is TGTGCCAGCTCACAATTCCAGGATTCCTACGAGCAGTACTTC. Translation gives CASSQFQDSYEQYF.

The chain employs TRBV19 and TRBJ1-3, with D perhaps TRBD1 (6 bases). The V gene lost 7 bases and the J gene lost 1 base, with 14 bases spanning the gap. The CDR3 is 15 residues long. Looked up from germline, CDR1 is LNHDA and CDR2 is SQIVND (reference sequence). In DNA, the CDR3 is TGTGCCAGTAATACAGGGAAAAAGTCTGGAAACACCATATATTTT. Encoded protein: CASNTGKKSGNTIYF.

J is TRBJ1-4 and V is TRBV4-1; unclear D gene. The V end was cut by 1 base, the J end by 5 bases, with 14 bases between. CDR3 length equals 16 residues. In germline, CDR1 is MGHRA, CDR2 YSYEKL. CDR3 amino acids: CASSQATLGLNEKLFF. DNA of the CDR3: TGCGCCAGCAGCCAAGCAACGCTTGGGCTGAATGAAAAACTGTTTTTT.

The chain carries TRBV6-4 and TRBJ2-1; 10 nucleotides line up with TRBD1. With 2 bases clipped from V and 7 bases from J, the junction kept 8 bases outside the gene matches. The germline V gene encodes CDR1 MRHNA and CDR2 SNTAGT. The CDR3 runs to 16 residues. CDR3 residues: CASSDVGTGAKNEQFF. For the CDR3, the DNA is TGTGCCAGCAGTGACGTTGGGACAGGGGCTAAGAATGAGCAGTTCTTC.

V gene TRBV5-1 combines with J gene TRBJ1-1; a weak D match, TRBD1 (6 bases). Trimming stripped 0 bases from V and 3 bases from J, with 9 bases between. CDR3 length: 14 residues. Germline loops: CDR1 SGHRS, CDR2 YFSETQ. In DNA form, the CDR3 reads TGCGCCAGCAGCTTGGCTCAGGGGTACACTGAAGCTTTCTTT. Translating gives CASSLAQGYTEAFF.

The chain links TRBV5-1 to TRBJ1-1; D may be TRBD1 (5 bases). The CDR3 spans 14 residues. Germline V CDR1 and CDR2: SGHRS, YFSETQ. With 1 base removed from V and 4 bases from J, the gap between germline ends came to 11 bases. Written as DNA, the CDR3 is TGCGCCAGCAGCTTGATACCAGGGCCCACTGAAGCTTTCTTT. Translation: CASSLIPGPTEAFF.

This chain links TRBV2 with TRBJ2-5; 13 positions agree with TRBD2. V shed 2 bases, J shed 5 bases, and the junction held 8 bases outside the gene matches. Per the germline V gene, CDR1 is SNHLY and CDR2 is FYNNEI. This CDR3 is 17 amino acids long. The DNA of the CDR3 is TGTGCCAGCAGTGAACGGACTAGCGGGAGAGGTTCGGAGACCCAGTACTTC. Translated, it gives CASSERTSGRGSETQYF.

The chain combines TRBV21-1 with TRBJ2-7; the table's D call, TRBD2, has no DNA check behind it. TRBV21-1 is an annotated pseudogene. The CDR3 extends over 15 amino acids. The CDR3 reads CASTPIVATSYEQYF. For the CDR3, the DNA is TGTGCCAGCACGCCCATAGTAGCGACCTCCTACGAGCAGTACTTC.

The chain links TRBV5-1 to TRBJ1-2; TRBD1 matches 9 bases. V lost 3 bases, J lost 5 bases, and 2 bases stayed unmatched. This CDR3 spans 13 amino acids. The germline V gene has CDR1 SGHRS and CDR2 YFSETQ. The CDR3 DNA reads TGCGCCAGCAGCTGGACAGGGGAGTATGGCTACACCTTC. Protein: CASSWTGEYGYTF. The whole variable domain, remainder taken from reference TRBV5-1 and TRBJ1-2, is KAGVTQTPRYLIKTRGQQVTLSCSPISGHRSVSWYQQTPGQGLQFLFEYFSETQRNKGNFPGRFSGRQFSNSRSEMNVSTLELGDSALYLCASSWTGEYGYTFGSGTRLTVV.

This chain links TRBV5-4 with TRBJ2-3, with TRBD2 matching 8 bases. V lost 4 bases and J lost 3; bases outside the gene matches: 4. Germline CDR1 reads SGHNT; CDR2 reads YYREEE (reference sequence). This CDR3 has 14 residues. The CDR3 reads CASSPGLVTDTQYF. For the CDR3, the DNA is TGTGCCAGCAGCCCGGGACTAGTAACAGATACGCAGTATTTT.

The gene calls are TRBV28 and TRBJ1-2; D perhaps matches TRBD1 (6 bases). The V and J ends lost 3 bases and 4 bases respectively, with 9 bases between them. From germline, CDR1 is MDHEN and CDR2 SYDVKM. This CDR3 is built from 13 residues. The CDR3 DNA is TGTGCCAGCAGTTTCAGGGGTTCCTATGGCTACACCTTC. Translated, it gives CASSFRGSYGYTF.

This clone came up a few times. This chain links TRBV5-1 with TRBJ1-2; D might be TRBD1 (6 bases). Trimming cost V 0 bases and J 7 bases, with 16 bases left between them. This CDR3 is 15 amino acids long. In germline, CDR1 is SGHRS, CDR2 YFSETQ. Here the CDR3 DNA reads TGCGCCAGCAGCTTGGCTTCCGGGACAAGTGGTGGCTACACCTTC. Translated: CASSLASGTSGGYTF.

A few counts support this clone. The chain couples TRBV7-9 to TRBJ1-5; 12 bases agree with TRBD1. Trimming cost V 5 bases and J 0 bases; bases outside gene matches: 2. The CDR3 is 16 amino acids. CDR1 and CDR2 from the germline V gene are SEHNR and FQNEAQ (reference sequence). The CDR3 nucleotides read TGTGCCAGCAGCAAGGGACAGGGGGCTAGCAATCAGCCCCAGCATTTT. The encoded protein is CASSKGQGASNQPQHF.

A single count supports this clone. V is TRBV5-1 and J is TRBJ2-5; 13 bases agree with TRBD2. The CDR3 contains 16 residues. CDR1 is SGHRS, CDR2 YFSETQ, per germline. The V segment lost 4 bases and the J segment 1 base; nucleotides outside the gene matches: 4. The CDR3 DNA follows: TGCGCCAGCAGCACCGGGACTAGCGGGATCCAAGAGACCCAGTACTTC. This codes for CASSTGTSGIQETQYF.

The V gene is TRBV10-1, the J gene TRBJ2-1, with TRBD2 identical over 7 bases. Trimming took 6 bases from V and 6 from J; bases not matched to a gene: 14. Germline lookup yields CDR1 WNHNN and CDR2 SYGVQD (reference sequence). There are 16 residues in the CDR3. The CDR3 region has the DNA TGCGCCAGCAGCGAACGTACCAGCACGGGGGGCAATGAGCAGTTCTTC. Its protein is CASSERTSTGGNEQFF.

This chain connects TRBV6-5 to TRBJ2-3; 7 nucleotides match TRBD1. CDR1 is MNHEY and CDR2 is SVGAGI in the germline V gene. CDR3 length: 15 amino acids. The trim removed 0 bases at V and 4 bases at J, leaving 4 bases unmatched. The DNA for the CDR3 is TGTGCCAGCAGTTACTCCGGGACAGCCGCAGATACGCAGTATTTT. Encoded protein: CASSYSGTAADTQYF.

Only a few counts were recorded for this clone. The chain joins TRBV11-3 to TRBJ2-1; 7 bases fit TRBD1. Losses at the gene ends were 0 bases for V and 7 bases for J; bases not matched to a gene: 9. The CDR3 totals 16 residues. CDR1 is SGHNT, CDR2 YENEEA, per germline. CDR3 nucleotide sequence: TGTGCCAGCAGCTTAGACCATGGGACAGTGGTTAATGAGCAGTTCTTC. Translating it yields CASSLDHGTVVNEQFF. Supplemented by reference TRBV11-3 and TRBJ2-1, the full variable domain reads EAGVVQSPRYKIIEKKQPVAFWCNPISGHNTLYWYLQNLGQGPELLIRYENEEAVDDSQLPKDRFSAERLKGVDSTLKIQPAELGDSAVYLCASSLDHGTVVNEQFFGPGTRLTVL.

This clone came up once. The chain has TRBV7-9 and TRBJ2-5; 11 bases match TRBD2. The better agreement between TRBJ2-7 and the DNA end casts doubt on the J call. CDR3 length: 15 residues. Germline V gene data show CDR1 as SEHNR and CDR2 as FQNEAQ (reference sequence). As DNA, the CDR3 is TGTGCCAGCAGCTATACTAGCGGGAGTCTAAGCGAGCAGTACTTC. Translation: CASSYTSGSLSEQYF.